This T cell receptor beta chain stems from a study of blood T cell repertoires in COVID-19. Looked up from germline, CDR1 is SGHKS and CDR2 is YYEKEE (reference sequence). The CDR3 has 16 amino acids. V shed 2 bases, J shed 4 bases, and the junction held 6 bases outside the gene matches. As originally analysed: Researchers report that nucleated cell counts were estimated from reference gene primer amplification. The protocol was immunoSEQ multiplex PCR, while the TCRdb copy is restricted to in-frame clones and leaves out a portion. V, J and clone size were drawn from that table, and D and trimming were deduced from the DNA. Of about 190,000 clones listed, 70% to 90% are singletons.

Sequencing input: peripheral blood. This TCR derives from a man at least 80 years old with COVID-19, enrolled during active disease. This chain joins TRBV5-5 and TRBJ2-2; 9 bases agree with TRBD2. CDR3: CASSFAGGLGTGELFF. The DNA of the CDR3 is TGTGCCAGCAGCTTTGCGGGGGGGCTGGGCACCGGGGAGCTGTTTTTT.